This T cell receptor beta chain appears in the sequencing data of a study of T cell changes during pregnancy in multiple sclerosis. Assay used: immunoSEQ multiplex PCR; TCRdb lists only in-frame clones, some missing. The table records about 23,000 clones, around nine tenths of them present only once. The TCR was taken from a female donor in good health, enrolled as a control in a pregnancy study. This specimen consisted of CD4+ T cells from peripheral blood mononuclear cells, obtained in the first trimester of pregnancy.

CDR3 coding DNA: TGTGCCAGCAGCTTGGGGACAGGGGTAGATACGCAGTATTTT. Protein: CASSLGTGVDTQYF. V gene TRBV5-5 combines with J gene TRBJ2-3; 9 nucleotides match TRBD1. Germline V gene sequence: CDR1 SGHKS, CDR2 YYEKEE (reference sequence). V gave up 0 bases and J gave up 5 bases; unmatched junction bases: 1. There are 14 residues in the CDR3.